This T cell receptor beta chain was sequenced for a study of T cells in Graves' hyperthyroidism and ophthalmopathy. Turning to the study itself: Before treatment of any kind, peripheral blood was taken at initial diagnosis.

In regard to this clonotype: Antigen unknown.

Those patients with uncontrolled infection, other autoimmune disease, pregnancy or lactation were excluded. Diagnoses used clinical symptoms, serum thyroxine and TRAb, thyroid ultrasound and orbital computed tomography. The CDR3 extends over 15 amino acids. Germline trimming cut 4 bases from V and 6 bases from J; bases unmatched to any gene: 6. Researchers amplified the TCR beta CDR3 regions from RNA transcripts. An initial round of RT-PCR targeting the TCR CDR3 relied on the HTBI primer set. TCRdb itself ran the multiplex PCR reads through MiXCR, one entry per CDR3 protein. The table has nearly 750,000 distinct CDR3 sequences, 30% to 40% seen once. Study-wide results and limits: The blood repertoire included most of the expanded thyroid clonotypes above 0.001.

The rearrangement joins TRBV12-3 or TRBV12-4 to TRBJ2-2; 9 bases map to TRBD1. Sequencing used blood. The TCR sequence derives from a woman aged 40 to 50 with Graves' hyperthyroidism. The CDR3 region is CASSWGQGFAGELFF. The CDR3 nucleotides read TGTGCCAGCAGTTGGGGACAGGGTTTTGCCGGGGAGCTGTTTTTT.